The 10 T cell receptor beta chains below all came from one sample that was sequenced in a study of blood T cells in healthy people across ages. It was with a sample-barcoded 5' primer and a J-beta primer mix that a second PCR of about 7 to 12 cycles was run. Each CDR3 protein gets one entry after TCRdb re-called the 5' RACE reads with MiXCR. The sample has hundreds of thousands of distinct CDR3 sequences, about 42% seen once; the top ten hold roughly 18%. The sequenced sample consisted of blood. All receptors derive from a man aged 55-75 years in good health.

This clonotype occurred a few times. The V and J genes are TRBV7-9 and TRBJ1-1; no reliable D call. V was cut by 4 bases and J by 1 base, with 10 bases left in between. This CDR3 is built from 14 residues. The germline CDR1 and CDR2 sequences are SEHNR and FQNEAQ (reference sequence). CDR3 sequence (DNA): TGTGCCAGCAGCTCCAAGCCGGGGAACACTGAAGCTTTCTTT. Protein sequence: CASSSKPGNTEAFF.

The DNA for the CDR3 is TGTGCCTGGAGTAAAAATTCCCGGGGCTACGAGCAGTACTTC. The encoded protein is CAWSKNSRGYEQYF. The chain combines TRBV30 with TRBJ2-7; D perhaps matches TRBD2 (5 bases). CDR1 is GTSNPN, CDR2 SVGIG, per germline (reference sequence). The CDR3 sequence is 14 residues long. V shed 2 bases and J shed 3 bases, with 14 bases lying between them.

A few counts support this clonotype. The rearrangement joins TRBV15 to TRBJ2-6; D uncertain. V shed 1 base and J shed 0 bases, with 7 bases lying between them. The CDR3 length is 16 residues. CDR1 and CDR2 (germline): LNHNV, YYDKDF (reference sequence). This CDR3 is CATSRGLLSGANVLTF. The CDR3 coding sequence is TGTGCCACCAGCAGAGGGTTACTCTCTGGGGCCAACGTCCTGACTTTC.

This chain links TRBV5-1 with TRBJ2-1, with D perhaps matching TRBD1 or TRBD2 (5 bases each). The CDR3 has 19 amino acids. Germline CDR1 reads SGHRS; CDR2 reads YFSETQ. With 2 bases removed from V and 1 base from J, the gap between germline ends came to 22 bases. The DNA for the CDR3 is TGCGCCAGCAGCTTCAACACCGGGACCCCCAGGGAGTCCTACAATGAGCAGTTCTTC. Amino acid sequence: CASSFNTGTPRESYNEQFF.

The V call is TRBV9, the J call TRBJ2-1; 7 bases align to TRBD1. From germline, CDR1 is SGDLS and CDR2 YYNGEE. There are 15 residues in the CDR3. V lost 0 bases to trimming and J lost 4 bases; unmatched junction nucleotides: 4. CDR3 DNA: TGTGCCAGCAGCGTAGCGGGACAGTATTACAATGAGCAGTTCTTC. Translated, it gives CASSVAGQYYNEQFF.

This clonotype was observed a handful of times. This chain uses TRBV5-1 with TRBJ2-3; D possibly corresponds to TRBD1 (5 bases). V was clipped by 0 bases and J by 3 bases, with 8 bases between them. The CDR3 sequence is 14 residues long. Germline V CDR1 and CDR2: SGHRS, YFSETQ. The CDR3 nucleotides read TGCGCCAGCAGCTTGGCGACAGCGACAGATACGCAGTATTTT. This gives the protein CASSLATATDTQYF.

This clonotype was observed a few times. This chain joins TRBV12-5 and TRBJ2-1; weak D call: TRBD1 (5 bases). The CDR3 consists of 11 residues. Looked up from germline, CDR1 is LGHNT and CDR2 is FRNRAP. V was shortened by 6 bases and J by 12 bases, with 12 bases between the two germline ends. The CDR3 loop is CASGIRVGQFF. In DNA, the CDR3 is TGTGCTAGTGGCATCAGGGTCGGGCAGTTCTTC.

The CDR3 sequence is CASSQEWRGGRIVSYEQYF. The CDR3 nucleotides read TGCGCCAGCAGCCAAGAGTGGCGGGGGGGCAGAATTGTTTCTTACGAGCAGTACTTC. The rearrangement joins TRBV4-3 to TRBJ2-5, with 9 nucleotides matching TRBD2. TRBJ2-7 explains the end of the DNA better; the J call may be wrong. The CDR3 contains 19 residues. CDR1 and CDR2 (germline): LGHNA, YSLEER.

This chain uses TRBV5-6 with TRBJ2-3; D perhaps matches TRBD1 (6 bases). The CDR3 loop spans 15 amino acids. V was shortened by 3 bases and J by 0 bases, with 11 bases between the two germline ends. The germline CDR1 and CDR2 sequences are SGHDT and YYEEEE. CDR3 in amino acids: CASSYGQTSTDTQYF. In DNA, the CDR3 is TGTGCCAGCAGCTACGGACAGACGAGCACAGATACGCAGTATTTT.

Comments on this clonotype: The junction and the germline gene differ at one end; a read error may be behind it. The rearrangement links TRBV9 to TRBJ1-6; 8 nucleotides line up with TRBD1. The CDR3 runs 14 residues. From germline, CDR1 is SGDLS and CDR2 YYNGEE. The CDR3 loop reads CASTRTGSNSPPHF. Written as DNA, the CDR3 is TGTGCCAGCACCAGGACAGGGAGTAATTCACCCCCCCACTTT. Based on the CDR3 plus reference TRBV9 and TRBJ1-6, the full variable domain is DSGVTQTPKHLITATGQRVTLRCSPRSGDLSVYWYQQSLDQGLQFLIQYYNGEERAKGNILERFSAQQFPDLHSELNLSSLELGDSALYFCASTRTGSNSPPHFGNGTRLTVT.